The 11 T cell receptor beta chains below come from one sample, sequenced in a study of cytomegalovirus exposure and HLA in healthy donors. Primers for the PCR totalled 60 Vbeta and 13 Jbeta. Clones were sequenced by immunoSEQ multiplex PCR, and TCRdb holds only the in-frame ones, with some missing. The data show more than 95,000 clones, 60% to 85% seen once. The sequenced sample was PBMCs. These receptors were obtained from a male donor in good health and CMV-seronegative.

The chain has TRBV18 and TRBJ1-1, with a tentative D call TRBD1 (6 bases). Per the germline V gene, CDR1 is KGHSH and CDR2 is LQKENI. The ends were cut back, 0 bases at V and 6 bases at J, with 17 bases in the middle. The CDR3 consists of 16 residues. CDR3 in amino acids: CASSPPRGRDGPEAFF. The DNA for the CDR3 is TGTGCCAGCTCACCACCTAGGGGGAGAGATGGCCCTGAAGCTTTCTTT.

The V call is TRBV11-3, the J call TRBJ2-1; 10 bases map to TRBD2. CDR3 length equals 16 residues. Germline V lookup: CDR1 SGHNT, CDR2 YENEEA. V gave up 5 bases and J gave up 8 bases; unmatched junction bases: 12. CDR3 nucleotides: TGTGCCAGCAGCGAAGGCTCTAGCGGGAGAGGGGATGAGCAGTTCTTC. It codes for CASSEGSSGRGDEQFF.

With regard to this clone: The sample carries other DNA sequences with the same CDR3. The gene calls are TRBV7-9 and TRBJ2-5; D gene ambiguous. Germline values: CDR1 SEHNR, CDR2 FQNEAQ (reference sequence). Between the trimmed V and J ends, which lost 4 bases and 2 bases, there was a span of 11 bases. The CDR3 runs to 14 residues. CDR3 region: CASSSDSNQETQYF. The CDR3 DNA reads as TGTGCCAGCAGCTCAGACTCAAATCAAGAGACCCAGTACTTC.

CDR3 sequence reads: CAGGTGDHEQYF. The CDR3 nucleotides are TGTGCAGGCGGGACAGGGGACCACGAGCAGTACTTC. This rearrangement joins TRBV7-3 to TRBJ2-7; 10 bases fit TRBD1. The germline CDR1 and CDR2 sequences are SGHTA and FQGTGA. This CDR3 has 12 residues.

The CDR3 sequence is CASSPGLAGNNEQFF. In DNA form, the CDR3 reads TGTGCCAGCAGCCCCGGACTAGCGGGAAACAATGAGCAGTTCTTC. The gene calls are TRBV5-4 and TRBJ2-1; the match to TRBD2 covers 12 bases. Germline assignment: CDR1 SGHNT and CDR2 YYREEE (reference sequence). This CDR3 spans 15 amino acids. V was pared by 4 bases and J by 5 bases, with 4 bases of the junction left unmatched.

The chain couples TRBV9 to TRBJ2-3; 11 positions match TRBD2. Trimming cost V 4 bases and J 2 bases; bases outside gene matches: 6. Germline lookup yields CDR1 SGDLS and CDR2 YYNGEE. The CDR3 is 16 residues long. This chain's CDR3 is CASSPRTSGPTDTQYF. CDR3 sequence (DNA): TGTGCCAGCAGCCCGCGGACTAGCGGGCCCACAGATACGCAGTATTTT. Combining the CDR3 with reference TRBV9 and TRBJ2-3 gives the whole variable domain DSGVTQTPKHLITATGQRVTLRCSPRSGDLSVYWYQQSLDQGLQFLIQYYNGEERAKGNILERFSAQQFPDLHSELNLSSLELGDSALYFCASSPRTSGPTDTQYFGPGTRLTVL.

The chain joins TRBV6-5 to TRBJ1-2; 9 bases are a match to TRBD1. In germline, CDR1 is MNHEY, CDR2 SVGAGI. The junction had 7 bases not matched to a gene; V was cut back by 6 bases and J by 2 bases. CDR3 length equals 15 residues. The CDR3, as DNA: TGTGCCAGCAGCCGACTAGGACAGGGGAACTATGGCTACACCTTC. Translation: CASSRLGQGNYGYTF.

Ten or more counts support this clone. V usage is TRBV7-8 and J usage is TRBJ2-7; TRBD2 matches at 14 bases. The CDR3 sequence is 17 residues long. V lost 5 bases and J lost 1; bases outside the gene matches: 7. Germline V CDR1 and CDR2: SGHVS, FQNEAQ. CDR3 bases: TGTGCCAGCAGCAGCCCGGGACTAGCGGGAGCTTCCTACGAGCAGTACTTC. Translated: CASSSPGLAGASYEQYF.

This chain links TRBV7-8 with TRBJ1-5, with a possible D match to TRBD1 (6 bases). The germline gives CDR1 SGHVS, CDR2 FQNEAQ. The CDR3 consists of 15 residues. Between the trimmed V and J ends, which lost 6 bases and 3 bases, there was a span of 15 bases. CDR3 DNA sequence: TGTGCCAGCAGTCAAGACAGGTCCCCCAATCAGCCCCAGCATTTT. Protein product: CASSQDRSPNQPQHF.

This chain joins TRBV10-1 and TRBJ1-5; D is uncertain. The CDR3 contains 13 residues. Trimming cost V 4 bases and J 4 bases, with 8 bases left between them. Per the germline V gene, CDR1 is WNHNN and CDR2 is SYGVQD (reference sequence). CDR3 coding DNA: TGCGCCAGCAGTGGGGCACCGAATCAGCCCCAGCATTTT. Translation gives CASSGAPNQPQHF.

This chain joins TRBV7-2 and TRBJ2-5, with 11 positions matching TRBD2. V lost 3 bases and J lost 5; bases outside the gene matches: 5. The germline gives CDR1 SGHTA, CDR2 FQGNSA. The CDR3 loop spans 15 amino acids. DNA of the CDR3: TGTGCCAGCAGCTTCGGCATAGCGGGAGGGGAGACCCAGTACTTC. This sequence encodes CASSFGIAGGETQYF.